This is a list of T cell receptor beta chains from one sample in a study of shared clonotypes between healthy human individuals. The data were produced by immunoSEQ multiplex PCR, yet TCRdb's version contains in-frame clones alone and is incomplete. This table holds 2 million to 2.5 million clones, roughly 92% found once. The sequenced material came from naive CD4+ T cells from PBMCs. The receptor source for this set is a man aged 18 to 35 in good health. Some clones in this sample may be carry-over from other donors' samples. Each CDR3 is given with its conserved first and last residue. Each record gives: clone size, J gene, D gene, V gene, CDR3 DNA, CDR3 protein. A D gene is named only where the DNA matches it firmly. For some rows the clone size is stated as once, few or many, or as a class when expanded; others skip it.

abundance: NA
j_gene: TRBJ1-1
d_gene: NA
v_gene: TRBV2
CDR3nt: TGTGCCAGCGGTGGGACTGAAGCTTTCTTT
CDR3aa: CASGGTEAFF

abundance: NA
j_gene: TRBJ2-5
d_gene: NA
v_gene: TRBV4-1
CDR3nt: TGCGCCAGCAGCCAAGCCGTTTCGGAGACCCAGTACTTC
CDR3aa: CASSQAVSETQYF

abundance: NA
j_gene: TRBJ2-3
d_gene: NA
v_gene: TRBV5-1
CDR3nt: TGCGCCAGCAGCTTGGTCGGACAGCTCACAGATACGCAGTATTTT
CDR3aa: CASSLVGQLTDTQYF

abundance: once
j_gene: TRBJ2-1
d_gene: TRBD2
v_gene: TRBV7-3
CDR3nt: TGTGCCAGCAGCTGGCTAGCGGGGTTTTACAATGAGCAGTTCTTC
CDR3aa: CASSWLAGFYNEQFF

abundance: NA
j_gene: TRBJ2-2
d_gene: NA
v_gene: TRBV7-6
CDR3nt: TGTGCCAGCAGCTTATTGACGAACACCGGGGAGCTGTTTTTT
CDR3aa: CASSLLTNTGELFF

abundance: NA
j_gene: TRBJ2-2
d_gene: NA
v_gene: TRBV7-5
CDR3nt: TGTGCCAGAAGCTACCCGTTAGTTAAACGGGCGGAACACCGGGGAGCTGTTTTT
CDR3aa: CARSYPLVKRAEHRGAVF

abundance: NA
j_gene: TRBJ2-1
d_gene: NA
v_gene: TRBV7-2
CDR3nt: TGTGCCAGCAGCTCAACCCGGGACCCTGGGGACGATGAGCAGTTCTTC
CDR3aa: CASSSTRDPGDDEQFF

abundance: NA
j_gene: TRBJ1-2
d_gene: TRBD1
v_gene: TRBV27
CDR3nt: TGTGCCAGCAGACCCTCAGGGGGCTCGAGAGGCTACACCTTC
CDR3aa: CASRPSGGSRGYTF

abundance: few
j_gene: TRBJ2-1
d_gene: TRBD2
v_gene: TRBV5-1
CDR3nt: TGCGCCAGCAGCTTAGCGGGAGGCAATGAGCAGTTCTTC
CDR3aa: CASSLAGGNEQFF

abundance: NA
j_gene: TRBJ2-1
d_gene: TRBD1
v_gene: TRBV5-8
CDR3nt: TGTGCCAGCAGCCCATACAGGGGATCGGGCAATGAGCAGTTCTTC
CDR3aa: CASSPYRGSGNEQFF

abundance: NA
j_gene: TRBJ2-1
d_gene: NA
v_gene: TRBV2
CDR3nt: TGTGCCAGCAGTGAAGTGGTTATAGTGAATGAGCAGTTCTTC
CDR3aa: CASSEVVIVNEQFF

abundance: NA
j_gene: TRBJ1-6
d_gene: TRBD1
v_gene: TRBV30
CDR3nt: TGTGCCTGGAGACGACAGGGACTCTCACCCCTCCACTTT
CDR3aa: CAWRRQGLSPLHF

abundance: NA
j_gene: TRBJ1-1
d_gene: NA
v_gene: TRBV4-2
CDR3nt: TGTGCCAGCAGCCAAGATGAGGGAATCGCTGAAGCTTTCTTT
CDR3aa: CASSQDEGIAEAFF

abundance: NA
j_gene: TRBJ1-1
d_gene: TRBD1
v_gene: TRBV11-3
CDR3nt: TGTGCCAGCAGCGCGGGACAGCCCGGGAACACTGAAGCTTTCTTT
CDR3aa: CASSAGQPGNTEAFF

abundance: NA
j_gene: TRBJ2-6
d_gene: NA
v_gene: TRBV19
CDR3nt: TGTGCCACCGCAAGCTCTGGGGCCAACGTCCTGACTTTC
CDR3aa: CATASSGANVLTF

abundance: NA
j_gene: TRBJ2-3
d_gene: TRBD2
v_gene: TRBV11-2
CDR3nt: TGTGCCAGCAGCTCACCCTTGGCGGGAGGAGGTTTGGAGTATTTT
CDR3aa: CASSSPLAGGGLEYF

abundance: NA
j_gene: TRBJ2-1
d_gene: NA
v_gene: TRBV28
CDR3nt: TGTGCCAGCAGTATCGTCGGGGATGAGCAGTTCTTC
CDR3aa: CASSIVGDEQFF

abundance: NA
j_gene: TRBJ1-3
d_gene: NA
v_gene: TRBV5-5
CDR3nt: TGTGCCAGCACCACGGAGGGGAGGCCCTCTGGAAACACCATATATTTT
CDR3aa: CASTTEGRPSGNTIYF

abundance: NA
j_gene: TRBJ1-5
d_gene: TRBD1
v_gene: TRBV6-5
CDR3nt: TGTGCCAGCAGTGCCGGACAGGCGAATCAGCCCCAGCATTTT
CDR3aa: CASSAGQANQPQHF

abundance: NA
j_gene: TRBJ2-5
d_gene: NA
v_gene: TRBV5-4
CDR3nt: TGTGCCAGCAGTTACAGGGTTGGGGAGACCCAGTACTTC
CDR3aa: CASSYRVGETQYF

abundance: NA
j_gene: TRBJ1-2
d_gene: TRBD1
v_gene: TRBV28
CDR3nt: TGTGCCAGCAGTTTAAACAGGGGCGGGTATGGCTACACCTTC
CDR3aa: CASSLNRGGYGYTF

abundance: once
j_gene: TRBJ1-6
d_gene: TRBD1
v_gene: TRBV5-6
CDR3nt: TGTGCCAGCAGCTTTTCAGGGGGCGCAGGGGGTTCACCCCTCCACTTT
CDR3aa: CASSFSGGAGGSPLHF

abundance: NA
j_gene: TRBJ1-2
d_gene: TRBD1
v_gene: TRBV5-6
CDR3nt: TGTGCCAGCAGGGGACAGGGGGGCTATGGCTACACCTTC
CDR3aa: CASRGQGGYGYTF

abundance: once
j_gene: TRBJ1-5
d_gene: TRBD1
v_gene: TRBV5-1
CDR3nt: TGCGCCAGCAGTCCGACAGGGTATAGCAATCAGCCCCAGCATTTT
CDR3aa: CASSPTGYSNQPQHF

abundance: NA
j_gene: TRBJ2-3
d_gene: NA
v_gene: TRBV2
CDR3nt: TGTGCCAGCAGTGATCTGGAAGATACGCAGTATTTT
CDR3aa: CASSDLEDTQYF

abundance: NA
j_gene: TRBJ2-6
d_gene: NA
v_gene: TRBV4-1
CDR3nt: TGCGCCAGCAGCCAAAGGGACACTAGTTCTGGGGCCAACGTCCTGACTTTC
CDR3aa: CASSQRDTSSGANVLTF

abundance: NA
j_gene: TRBJ2-3
d_gene: NA
v_gene: TRBV29-1
CDR3nt: TGCAGCGTTGAAGTTGGGGGGTACGGCGATACGCAGTATTTT
CDR3aa: CSVEVGGYGDTQYF

abundance: NA
j_gene: TRBJ2-4
d_gene: TRBD2
v_gene: TRBV19
CDR3nt: TGTGCCAGTAGTATAGACAGGGCCGGGGGGTTAAAAAACATTCAGTACTTC
CDR3aa: CASSIDRAGGLKNIQYF

abundance: NA
j_gene: TRBJ2-1
d_gene: NA
v_gene: TRBV28
CDR3nt: TGTGCCAGCAGTTTATCGGGCCGAGGGGTGGTTGAGCAGTTCTTC
CDR3aa: CASSLSGRGVVEQFF

abundance: NA
j_gene: TRBJ2-7
d_gene: TRBD1
v_gene: TRBV18
CDR3nt: TGTGCCAGCTCACTACAGGGGGCTTACGAGCAGTACTTC
CDR3aa: CASSLQGAYEQYF

abundance: NA
j_gene: TRBJ2-2
d_gene: NA
v_gene: TRBV5-1
CDR3nt: TGCGCCAGCGGGGAAGGGGGAGCGAACACCGGGGAGCTGTTTTTT
CDR3aa: CASGEGGANTGELFF

abundance: NA
j_gene: TRBJ1-2
d_gene: NA
v_gene: TRBV28
CDR3nt: TGTGCCAGCAGACCGCCGCGGCTAACGGGCTACACCTTC
CDR3aa: CASRPPRLTGYTF

abundance: NA
j_gene: TRBJ1-1
d_gene: NA
v_gene: TRBV6-1
CDR3nt: TGTGCCAGCAGCTCTCCCCTAACACTGAACACTGAAGCTTTCTTT
CDR3aa: CASSSPLTLNTEAFF

abundance: once
j_gene: TRBJ2-2
d_gene: NA
v_gene: TRBV6-5
CDR3nt: TGTGCCAGCAGGGACGGGGAGAACACCGGGGAGCTGTTTTTT
CDR3aa: CASRDGENTGELFF

abundance: NA
j_gene: TRBJ1-5
d_gene: NA
v_gene: TRBV7-2
CDR3nt: TGTGCCAGCAGCTTAGCTACAGGGTCCTATCAGCCCCAGCATTTT
CDR3aa: CASSLATGSYQPQHF

abundance: NA
j_gene: TRBJ1-1
d_gene: NA
v_gene: TRBV29-1
CDR3nt: TGCAGCGTTGGTCGGCGGCTGAACACTGAAGCTTTCTTT
CDR3aa: CSVGRRLNTEAFF

abundance: NA
j_gene: TRBJ1-5
d_gene: NA
v_gene: TRBV28
CDR3nt: TGTGCCAGCCGACCAGATCGCAATCAGCCCCAGCATTTT
CDR3aa: CASRPDRNQPQHF